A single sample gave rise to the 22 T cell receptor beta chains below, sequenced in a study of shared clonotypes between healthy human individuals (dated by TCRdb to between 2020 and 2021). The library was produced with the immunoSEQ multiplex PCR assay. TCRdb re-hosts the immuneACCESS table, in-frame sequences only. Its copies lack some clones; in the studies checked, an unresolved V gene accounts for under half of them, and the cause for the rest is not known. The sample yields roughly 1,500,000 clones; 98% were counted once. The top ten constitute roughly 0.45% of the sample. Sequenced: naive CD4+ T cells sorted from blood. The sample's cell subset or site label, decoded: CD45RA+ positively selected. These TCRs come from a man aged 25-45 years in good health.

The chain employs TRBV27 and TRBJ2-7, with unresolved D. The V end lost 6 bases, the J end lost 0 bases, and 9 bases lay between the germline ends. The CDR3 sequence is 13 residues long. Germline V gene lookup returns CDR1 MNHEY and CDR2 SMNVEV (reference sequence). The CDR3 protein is CASRTPNSYEQYF. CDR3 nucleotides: TGTGCCAGCAGGACTCCGAACTCCTACGAGCAGTACTTC.

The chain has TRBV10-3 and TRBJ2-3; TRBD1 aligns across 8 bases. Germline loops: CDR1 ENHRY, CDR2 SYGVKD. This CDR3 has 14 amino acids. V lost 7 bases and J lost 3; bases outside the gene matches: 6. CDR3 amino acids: CAITRRDRTDTQYF. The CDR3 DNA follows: TGTGCCATCACCCGTCGGGACAGGACAGATACGCAGTATTTT.

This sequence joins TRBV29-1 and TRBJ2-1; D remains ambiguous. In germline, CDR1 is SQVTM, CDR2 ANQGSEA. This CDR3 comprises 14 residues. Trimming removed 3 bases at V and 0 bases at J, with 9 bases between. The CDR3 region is CSVDMPGSYNEQFF. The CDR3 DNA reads TGCAGCGTTGACATGCCTGGCTCCTACAATGAGCAGTTCTTC.

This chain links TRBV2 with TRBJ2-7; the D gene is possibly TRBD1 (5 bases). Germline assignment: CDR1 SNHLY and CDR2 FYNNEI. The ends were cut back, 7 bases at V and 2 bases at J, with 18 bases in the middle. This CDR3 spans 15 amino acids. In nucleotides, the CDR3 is TGTGCCAGCACCCGTCGAATGACAGATGCCTACGAGCAGTACTTC. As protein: CASTRRMTDAYEQYF.

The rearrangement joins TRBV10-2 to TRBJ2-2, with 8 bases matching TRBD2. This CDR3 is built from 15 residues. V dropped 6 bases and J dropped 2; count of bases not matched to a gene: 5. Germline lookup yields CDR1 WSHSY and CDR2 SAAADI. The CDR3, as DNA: TGCGCCAGCAGGGAAGCGGGAGCAAACACCGGGGAGCTGTTTTTT. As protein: CASREAGANTGELFF.

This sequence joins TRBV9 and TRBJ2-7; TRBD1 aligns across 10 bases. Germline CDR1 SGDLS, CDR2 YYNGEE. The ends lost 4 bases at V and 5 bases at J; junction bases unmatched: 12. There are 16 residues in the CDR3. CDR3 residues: CASSPRSGQGFHEQYF. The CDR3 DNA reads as TGTGCCAGCAGCCCCCGTTCGGGACAGGGGTTCCACGAGCAGTACTTC.

DNA for the CDR3: TGTGCCAGCAGCCCGGCCTTTGGGGCCCAGTACTTC. Translation gives CASSPAFGAQYF. The chain carries TRBV7-6 and TRBJ2-5; D remains ambiguous. The CDR3 is 12 amino acids. V was clipped by 5 bases and J by 9 bases, with 13 bases between them. The germline V gene encodes CDR1 SGHVS and CDR2 FNYEAQ.

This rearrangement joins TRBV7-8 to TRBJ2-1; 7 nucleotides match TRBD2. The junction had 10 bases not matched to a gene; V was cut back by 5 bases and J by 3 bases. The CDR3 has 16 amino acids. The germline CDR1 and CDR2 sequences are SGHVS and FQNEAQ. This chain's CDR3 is CASSPASGVLYNEQFF. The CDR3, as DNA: TGTGCCAGCAGCCCAGCCAGCGGGGTCCTCTACAATGAGCAGTTCTTC.

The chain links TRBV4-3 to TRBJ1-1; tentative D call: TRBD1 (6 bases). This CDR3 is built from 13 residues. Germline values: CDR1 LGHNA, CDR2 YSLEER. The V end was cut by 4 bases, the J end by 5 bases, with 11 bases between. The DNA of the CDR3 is TGCGCCAGCAGCCTACAGGGTCGGACTGAAGCTTTCTTT. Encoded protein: CASSLQGRTEAFF.

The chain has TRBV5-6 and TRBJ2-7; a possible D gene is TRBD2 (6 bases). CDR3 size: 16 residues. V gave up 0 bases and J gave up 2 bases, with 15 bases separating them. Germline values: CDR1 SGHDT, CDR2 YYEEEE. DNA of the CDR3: TGTGCCAGCAGCTTGGCTTTCGGGGGACTCCCCTACGAGCAGTACTTC. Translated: CASSLAFGGLPYEQYF.

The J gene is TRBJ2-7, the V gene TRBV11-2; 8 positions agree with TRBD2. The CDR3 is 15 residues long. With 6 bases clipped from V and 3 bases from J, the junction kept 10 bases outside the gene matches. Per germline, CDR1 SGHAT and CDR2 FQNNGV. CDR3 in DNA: TGTGCCAGCAGACACATACTAGCGGATGACTACGAGCAGTACTTC. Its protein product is CASRHILADDYEQYF.

The CDR3 protein is CASSQDETNHLAKNIQYF. The CDR3 DNA sequence: TGCGCCAGCAGCCAAGACGAGACTAATCACTTAGCCAAAAACATTCAGTACTTC. The J gene is TRBJ2-4, the V gene TRBV4-1, with D possibly being TRBD2 (5 bases). CDR3 size: 18 residues. The germline V gene encodes CDR1 MGHRA and CDR2 YSYEKL. The V and J ends lost 0 bases and 0 bases respectively, with 15 bases between them.

Written as DNA, the CDR3 is TGCGCCAGCAGCGCAGGGGACGAGGGCAATCAGCCCCAGCATTTT. As protein: CASSAGDEGNQPQHF. The rearrangement links TRBV5-1 to TRBJ1-5; TRBD1 is a possible D gene (6 bases). V gave up 4 bases and J gave up 2 bases, with 13 bases separating them. Per germline, CDR1 SGHRS and CDR2 YFSETQ. There are 15 residues in the CDR3.

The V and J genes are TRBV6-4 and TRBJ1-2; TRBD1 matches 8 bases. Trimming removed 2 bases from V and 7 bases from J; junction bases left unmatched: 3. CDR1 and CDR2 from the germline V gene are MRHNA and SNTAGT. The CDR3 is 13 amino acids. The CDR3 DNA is TGTGCCAGCAGTGACCGGGACAGGTCTGGCTACACCTTC. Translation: CASSDRDRSGYTF.

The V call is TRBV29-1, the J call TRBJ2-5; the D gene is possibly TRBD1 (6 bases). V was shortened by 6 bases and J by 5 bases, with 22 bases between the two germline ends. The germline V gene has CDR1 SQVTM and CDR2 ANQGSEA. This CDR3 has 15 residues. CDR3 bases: TGCAGCGTAGTACCTCCGGGACAAGCCTGGGAGACCCAGTACTTC. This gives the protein CSVVPPGQAWETQYF.

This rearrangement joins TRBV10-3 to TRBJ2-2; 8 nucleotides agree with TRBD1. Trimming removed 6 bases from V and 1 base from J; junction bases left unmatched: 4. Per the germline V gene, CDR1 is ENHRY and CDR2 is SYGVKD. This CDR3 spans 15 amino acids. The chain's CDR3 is CAIRTGQENTGELFF. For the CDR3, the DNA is TGTGCCATCAGGACGGGACAGGAGAACACCGGGGAGCTGTTTTTT.

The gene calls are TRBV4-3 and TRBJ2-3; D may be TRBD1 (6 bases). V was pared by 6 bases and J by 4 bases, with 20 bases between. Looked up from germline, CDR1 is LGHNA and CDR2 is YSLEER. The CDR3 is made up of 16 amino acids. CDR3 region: CASSEIPTGWSDTQYF. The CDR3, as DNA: TGCGCCAGCAGTGAAATCCCCACAGGGTGGTCAGATACGCAGTATTTT.

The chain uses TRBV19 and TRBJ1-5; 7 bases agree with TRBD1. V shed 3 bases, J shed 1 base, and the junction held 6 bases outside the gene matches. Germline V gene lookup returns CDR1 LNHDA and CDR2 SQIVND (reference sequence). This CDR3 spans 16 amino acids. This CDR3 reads CASSMLQGSSNQPQHF. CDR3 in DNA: TGTGCCAGTAGTATGCTACAGGGGTCGAGCAATCAGCCCCAGCATTTT.

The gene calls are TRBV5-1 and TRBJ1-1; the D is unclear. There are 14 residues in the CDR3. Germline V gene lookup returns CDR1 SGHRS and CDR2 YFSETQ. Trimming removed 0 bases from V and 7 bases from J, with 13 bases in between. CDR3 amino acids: CASSLVGLASEAFF. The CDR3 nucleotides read TGCGCCAGCAGCTTGGTGGGGTTGGCGAGTGAAGCTTTCTTT. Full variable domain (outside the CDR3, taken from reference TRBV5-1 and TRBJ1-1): KAGVTQTPRYLIKTRGQQVTLSCSPISGHRSVSWYQQTPGQGLQFLFEYFSETQRNKGNFPGRFSGRQFSNSRSEMNVSTLELGDSALYLCASSLVGLASEAFFGQGTRLTVV.

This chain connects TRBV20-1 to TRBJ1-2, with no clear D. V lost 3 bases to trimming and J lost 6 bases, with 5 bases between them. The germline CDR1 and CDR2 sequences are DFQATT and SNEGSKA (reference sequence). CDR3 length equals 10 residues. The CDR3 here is CSARWNGYTF. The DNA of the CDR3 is TGCAGTGCTAGGTGGAATGGCTACACCTTC.

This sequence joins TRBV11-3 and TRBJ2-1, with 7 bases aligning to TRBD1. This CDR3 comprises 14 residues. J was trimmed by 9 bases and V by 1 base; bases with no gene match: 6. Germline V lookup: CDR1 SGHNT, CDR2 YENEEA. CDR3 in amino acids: CASSLGRDRAEQFF. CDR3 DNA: TGTGCCAGCAGCTTAGGCCGAGACAGGGCTGAGCAGTTCTTC.

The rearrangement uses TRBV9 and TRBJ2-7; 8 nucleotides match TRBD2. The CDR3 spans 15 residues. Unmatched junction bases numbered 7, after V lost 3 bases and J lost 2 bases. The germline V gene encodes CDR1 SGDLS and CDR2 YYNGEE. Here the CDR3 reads CASSASLRGAYEQYF. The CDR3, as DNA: TGTGCCAGCAGCGCCAGCCTGCGGGGGGCCTACGAGCAGTACTTC.